This T cell receptor beta chain is drawn from a study of shared clonotypes between healthy human individuals (TCRdb year 2020). Concerning the study at large: The cohort comprised a couple of women and a few men aged 18 to 49 years. For each donor, three plates each were used for CD4 naive and CD4 memory, two plates were used for CD8 naive, and one plate was used for CD8 memory. To estimate repertoire size and how much clonotype sharing occurs between individuals, the study deeply sequenced the blood TCR repertoires of several healthy adults. To increase sequencing depth and limit assay-specific biases, TCR repertoire library preparation and sequencing were carried out by different laboratories using diverse techniques. Leukapheresis yielded between about 0.8 and 8.9 billion PBMCs per donor.

With respect to this clone: Its specific antigen is unknown. There are no base qualities to consult, and no much larger clone falls within one base.

Using the deep immunoSEQ assay, multiplex PCR amplified TCR CDR3 regions from genomic DNA. Extracted genomic DNA from each cell subset was spread evenly across all wells of several immunoSEQ 96-well plates, with each plate serving as a replicate. For sorted subsets, around 0.2 ug of genomic DNA, equivalent to around 30,000 T cell genomes, went into each replicate PCR. Purified libraries were quantified with a Qubit 3.0 fluorometer, sized on a Bioanalyzer 2100, and re-quantified with the KAPA Library Quantification kit. Every immunoSEQ 96-well plate was sequenced on a dedicated single-read 150-cycle Illumina NextSeq 550 flow cell. Under the source paper's analysis protocol: The immunoSEQ output contained only junctional sequences without quality scores, so filtering could not match that applied to full-length reads. To assign V/J genes and CDR3, sequences were annotated using PyIR, a Python wrapper for IgBLAST v1.9, with IMGT germline references. Reads were removed for weak V/J assignments (E-value above 1e-6), missing CDR3, stop codons, out-of-frame junctions, or ambiguous translated residues. V3J clonotypes were defined as sequences sharing an identical inferred V gene, J gene, and CDR3 amino acid sequence. Percentage overlap between repertoires was computed as shared unique clonotypes divided by the size of the smaller repertoire. Three approaches were used to assess repertoire richness: RTK rarefaction, the Chao1 estimator, and Recon v2.1 estimates of unobserved clonotypes. Generation probabilities for all TCRbeta clonotypes obtained by the gDNA method from a few donors were computed using OLGA. TCRdb re-hosts the immuneACCESS table, in-frame sequences only. Its copies lack some clones; in the studies checked, an unresolved V gene accounts for under half of them, and the cause for the rest is not known. The V and J calls and the clone size are those of that table, but D and trimming were determined from the DNA. This sample has about 680,000 clones in its table, and 92% of those were observed once. The biggest ten clones account for approximately 25% of the sample.

Results the study describes overall, beyond this receptor: Pairwise subsampling indicated that sequencing depth was expected to affect the degree of clonotype sharing among donors. Incomplete sequencing was indicated by rarefaction of sorted-subset datasets, despite the large sequencing depth. Sampling was restricted to blood, and TCR repertoires in tissue are likely to differ from TCR repertoires in blood. Because the study included a small number of donors, the genetic and exposure-history diversity represented was limited. Sharing across a handful of donors was observed for approximately 5% of naive CD4, under 4% of naive CD8, 2% to 2.5% of memory CD4, and approximately 0.41% of memory CD8 clonotypes. Compared with non-shared clonotypes, clonotypes shared by all four sorted-subset donors had higher generation probabilities. Larger estimated clonotype richness was generally found for naive subsets than for memory subsets.

CD8 naive samples were obtained by positive selection for CCR7 among CD45RO-negative cells, yielding a CD45RA+CCR7+ population from which TemRA cells were excluded. The donors were healthy, HIV-negative adults with no recently reported acute infections or vaccinations. Every donor was a Caucasian adult living in Nashville, Tennessee, USA. After blood collection by leukapheresis, PBMCs were isolated using Ficoll-Histopaque density gradient centrifugation and then cryopreserved in the vapor phase of liquid nitrogen. Analytical flow cytometry was used to check the purity and quantity of each magnetically sorted T cell population. From each sorted fraction, genomic DNA was isolated and quantified by UV absorbance on a Nanodrop 2000c. At the junction V is shortened by 1 base and J by 3 bases, with 11 bases in between. From a lookup of the germline V gene, CDR1 and CDR2 are SGHRS and YFSETQ. The CDR3 numbers 15 residues from cysteine through phenylalanine. The read is trimmed to its CDR3 DNA, 45 bases read in frame from base 1.

Sequenced: naive CD8+ T cells sorted from blood. Reading the label with the study, this specimen's cell subset or site is: CD45RA+CCR7+. The rearranged chain carries TRBV5-1 and TRBJ1-5; TRBD1 is possibly the D segment (6 matching bases). This receptor was obtained from a man aged 25-45 years in good health. The DNA sequence reads TGCGCCAGCAGCTTGACAGGGAACGCCAATCAGCCCCAGCATTTT. Its protein product is CASSLTGNANQPQHF.